The clone carrying this T cell receptor beta chain was counted a single time. The data were taken from a study of CD8 T cells in Susac syndrome. The CDR3 length is 13 residues. Germline CDR1 is ENHRY and CDR2 is SYGVKD. V was pared by 3 bases and J by 3 bases, with 3 bases between. About 0.5 to 1 ug RNA was reverse transcribed with random hexamers. MiXCR, run by TCRdb on the immunoSEQ multiplex PCR reads, gives a single entry per CDR3 protein. The sample comprises 200,000 to 300,000 distinct CDR3 sequences, 80% to 95% of which are singletons, and around 0.07% rests with the top ten. The source is a human donor with multiple sclerosis. Sample: CD4+ T cells from PBMCs. The V call is TRBV10-3, the J call TRBJ2-6; D is unresolved. CDR3: CAISELGANVLTF. In DNA form, the CDR3 reads TGTGCCATCAGTGAACTTGGGGCCAACGTCCTGACTTTC.